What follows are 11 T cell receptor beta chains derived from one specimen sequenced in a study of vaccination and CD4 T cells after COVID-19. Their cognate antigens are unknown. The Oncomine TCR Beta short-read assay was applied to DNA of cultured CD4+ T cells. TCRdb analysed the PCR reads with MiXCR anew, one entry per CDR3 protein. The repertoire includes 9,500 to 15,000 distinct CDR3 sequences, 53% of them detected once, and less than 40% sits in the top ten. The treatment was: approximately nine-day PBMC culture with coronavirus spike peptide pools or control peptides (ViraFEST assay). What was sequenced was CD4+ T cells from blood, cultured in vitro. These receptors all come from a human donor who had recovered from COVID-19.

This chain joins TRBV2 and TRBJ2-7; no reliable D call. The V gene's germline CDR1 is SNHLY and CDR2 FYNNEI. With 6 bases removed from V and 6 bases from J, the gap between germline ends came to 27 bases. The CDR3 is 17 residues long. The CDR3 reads CASRPLDLTHFGGEQYF. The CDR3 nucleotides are TGTGCCAGCAGACCCTTGGACCTTACCCACTTCGGTGGCGAGCAGTACTTC.

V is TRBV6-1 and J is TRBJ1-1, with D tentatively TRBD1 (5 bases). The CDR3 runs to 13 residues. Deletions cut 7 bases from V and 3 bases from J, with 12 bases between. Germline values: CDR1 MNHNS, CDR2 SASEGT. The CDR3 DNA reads TGTGCCAGCACCCAGGGACCAGACACTGAAGCTTTCTTT. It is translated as CASTQGPDTEAFF.

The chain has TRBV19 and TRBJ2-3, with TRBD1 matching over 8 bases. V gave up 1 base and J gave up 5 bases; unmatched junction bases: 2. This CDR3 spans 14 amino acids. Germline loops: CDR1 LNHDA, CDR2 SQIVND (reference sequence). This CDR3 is CASSIVGQGDTQYF. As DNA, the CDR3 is TGTGCCAGTAGTATAGTCGGACAGGGAGATACGCAGTATTTT.

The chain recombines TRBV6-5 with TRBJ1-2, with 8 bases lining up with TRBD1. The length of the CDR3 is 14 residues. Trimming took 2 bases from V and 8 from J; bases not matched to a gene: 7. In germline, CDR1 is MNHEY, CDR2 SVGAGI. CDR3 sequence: CASSYDQGAGGYTF. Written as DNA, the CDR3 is TGTGCCAGCAGTTACGATCAGGGGGCAGGGGGCTACACCTTC.

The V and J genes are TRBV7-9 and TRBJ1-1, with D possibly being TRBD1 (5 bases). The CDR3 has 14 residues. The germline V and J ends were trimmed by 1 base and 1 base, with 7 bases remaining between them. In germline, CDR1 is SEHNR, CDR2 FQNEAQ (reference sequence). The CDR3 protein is CASSLDGGNTEAFF. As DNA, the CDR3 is TGTGCCAGCAGCTTAGACGGGGGGAACACTGAAGCTTTCTTT.

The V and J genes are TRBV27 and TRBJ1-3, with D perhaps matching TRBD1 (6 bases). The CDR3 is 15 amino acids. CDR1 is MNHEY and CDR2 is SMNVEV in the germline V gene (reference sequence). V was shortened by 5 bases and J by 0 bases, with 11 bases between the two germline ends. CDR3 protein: CASSPLRGSGNTIYF. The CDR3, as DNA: TGTGCCAGCAGTCCTCTCAGGGGCTCTGGAAACACCATATATTTT.

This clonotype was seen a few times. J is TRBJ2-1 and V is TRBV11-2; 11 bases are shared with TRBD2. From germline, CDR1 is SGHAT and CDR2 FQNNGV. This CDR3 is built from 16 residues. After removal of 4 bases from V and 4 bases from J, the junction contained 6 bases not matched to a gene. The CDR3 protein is CASSSPGTSGYNEQFF. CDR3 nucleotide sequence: TGTGCCAGCAGCTCACCCGGGACTAGCGGATACAATGAGCAGTTCTTC.

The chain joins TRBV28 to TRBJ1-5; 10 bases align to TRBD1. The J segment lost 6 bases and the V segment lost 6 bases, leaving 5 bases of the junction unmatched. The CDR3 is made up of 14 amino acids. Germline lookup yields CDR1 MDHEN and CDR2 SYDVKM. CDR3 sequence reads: CASRGTGEIQPQHF. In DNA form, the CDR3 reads TGTGCCAGCAGGGGGACAGGGGAGATTCAGCCCCAGCATTTT.

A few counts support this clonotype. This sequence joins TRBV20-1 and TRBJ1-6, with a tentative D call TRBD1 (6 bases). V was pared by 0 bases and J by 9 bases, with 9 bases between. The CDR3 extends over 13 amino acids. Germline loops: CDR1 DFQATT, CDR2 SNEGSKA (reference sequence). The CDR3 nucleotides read TGCAGTGCTAGAGATTACAGGGCTTCACCCCTCCACTTT. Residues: CSARDYRASPLHF.

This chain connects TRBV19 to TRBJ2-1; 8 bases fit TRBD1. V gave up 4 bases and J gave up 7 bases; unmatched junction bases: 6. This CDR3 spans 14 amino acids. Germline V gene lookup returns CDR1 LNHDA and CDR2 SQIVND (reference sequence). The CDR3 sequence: CASSSQGASNEQFF. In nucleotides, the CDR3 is TGTGCCAGTAGTAGTCAGGGGGCGAGTAATGAGCAGTTCTTC. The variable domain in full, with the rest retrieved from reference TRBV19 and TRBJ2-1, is DGGITQSPKYLFRKEGQNVTLSCEQNLNHDAMYWYRQDPGQGLRLIYYSQIVNDFQKGDIAEGYSVSREKKESFPLTVTSAQKNPTAFYLCASSSQGASNEQFFGPGTRLTVL.

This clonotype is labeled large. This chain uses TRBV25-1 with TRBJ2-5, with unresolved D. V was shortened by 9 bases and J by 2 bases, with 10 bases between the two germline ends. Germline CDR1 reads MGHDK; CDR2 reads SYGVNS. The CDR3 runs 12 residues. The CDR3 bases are TGTGCCAGAAGGCCGCTTCAAGAGACCCAGTACTTC. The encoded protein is CARRPLQETQYF.